The 14 T cell receptor beta chains presented below share a single source sample, sequenced in a study of regulatory T cells in long-lasting Graves disease. Sequencing libraries for TCR beta were prepared with iRepertoire HTBI primers and Arm-PCR of CDR3 regions. Via MiXCR, TCRdb re-called the multiplex PCR reads, giving one row per CDR3 protein. The top ten hold about 8% of the sample, which has a few hundred thousand distinct CDR3 sequences, around 16% seen once. Time point of the sample: newly diagnosed GD, antithyroid drugs for less than 3 months. Making the TCR library involved RNA that had been extracted from PBMCs. These data were also filed under a second study, of T cells in Graves' hyperthyroidism and ophthalmopathy.

The material was peripheral blood mononuclear cells (PBMCs), obtained at new diagnosis, from a patient treated with antithyroid drugs. All receptors derive from a woman in her thirties or forties with Graves disease.

The chain employs TRBV6-1 and TRBJ2-7; TRBD2 aligns across 7 bases. With 4 bases clipped from V and 0 bases from J, the junction kept 9 bases outside the gene matches. Per germline, CDR1 MNHNS and CDR2 SASEGT. The CDR3 covers 16 residues. The CDR3 DNA sequence: TGTGCCAGCAGTGGATACCGGGACTACAACTCCTACGAGCAGTACTTC. It specifies CASSGYRDYNSYEQYF.

In its sample, this clonotype was seen many times. This chain connects TRBV20-1 to TRBJ2-7, with 8 positions matching TRBD1. V trimming: 5 bases; J trimming: 0 bases; junction bases outside the gene matches: 6. Germline lookup yields CDR1 DFQATT and CDR2 SNEGSKA (reference sequence). The CDR3 is 14 amino acids. This CDR3 is CSAPGQASSYEQYF. The DNA for the CDR3 is TGCAGTGCTCCGGGACAGGCGAGCTCCTACGAGCAGTACTTC.

In this sample, this clonotype turned up many times. V gene TRBV28 combines with J gene TRBJ2-7; D possibly corresponds to TRBD1 (5 bases). The germline CDR1 and CDR2 sequences are MDHEN and SYDVKM. The CDR3 sequence is 14 residues long. The germline V and J ends were trimmed by 4 bases and 0 bases, with 10 bases remaining between them. CDR3: CASSWTRRSYEQYF. In nucleotides, the CDR3 is TGTGCCAGCAGTTGGACACGCCGCTCCTACGAGCAGTACTTC.

CDR3 DNA: TGTGCCAGCAGTGACGGGAATTCACCCCTCCACTTT. Translated: CASSDGNSPLHF. The chain carries TRBV6-1 and TRBJ1-6; D uncertain. The CDR3 has 12 amino acids. V lost 3 bases to trimming and J lost 7 bases, with 4 bases between them. Germline-derived CDR1 and CDR2 are MNHNS and SASEGT.

The sample holds many counts of this clonotype. V is TRBV11-3 and J is TRBJ2-1, with no clear D. Germline V gene data show CDR1 as SGHNT and CDR2 as YENEEA. Between the trimmed V and J ends, which lost 4 bases and 0 bases, there was a span of 10 bases. The CDR3 contains 15 residues. Here the CDR3 reads CASSSGRSSYNEQFF. The CDR3, as DNA: TGTGCCAGCAGCTCCGGACGGAGCTCCTACAATGAGCAGTTCTTC.

Many counts were recorded for this clonotype. The rearrangement joins TRBV11-3 to TRBJ1-1, with TRBD1 matching 12 bases. J was trimmed by 11 bases and V by 6 bases; bases with no gene match: 16. Germline CDR1 is SGHNT and CDR2 is YENEEA. This CDR3 contains 16 residues. The CDR3 nucleotides are TGTGCCAGCAGAACCCAATCCGGGACAGGGGGCGCGAGGGCTTTCTTT. Amino acids: CASRTQSGTGGARAFF.

The chain has TRBV4-2 and TRBJ2-7; possibly TRBD2 for D (6 bases). Trimming removed 0 bases at V and 7 bases at J, with 16 bases between. The CDR3 spans 15 residues. The germline V gene encodes CDR1 LGHNA and CDR2 YNFKEQ. This CDR3 reads CASSQDWAGSREQYF. The CDR3 DNA is TGTGCCAGCAGCCAAGATTGGGCGGGATCTAGGGAGCAGTACTTC.

The chain combines TRBV5-5 with TRBJ2-2; weak D call: TRBD1 (6 bases). The CDR3 sequence is 15 residues long. Trimming pared 4 bases from V and 4 bases from J, leaving 14 bases between. Per germline, CDR1 SGHKS and CDR2 YYEKEE (reference sequence). CDR3 nucleotides: TGTGCCAGCAGCCAGACAGGAGAAGGCACCGGGGAGCTGTTTTTT. Its protein product is CASSQTGEGTGELFF.

This clonotype showed up just a few times. The chain carries TRBV28 and TRBJ2-2; possibly TRBD1 for D (6 bases). There are 12 residues in the CDR3. V gave up 11 bases and J gave up 6 bases, with 13 bases separating them. The germline V gene encodes CDR1 MDHEN and CDR2 SYDVKM. The CDR3 region has the DNA TGTGCCGTGGCAGGGGTCCCCGGGGAGCTGTTTTTT. Encoded protein: CAVAGVPGELFF.

The table lists this clonotype with a few counts. For the CDR3, the DNA is TGTGCCAGCAGCCAACGGGTAGTGAATTCACCCCTCCACTTT. Translation: CASSQRVVNSPLHF. The chain couples TRBV3-1 to TRBJ1-6; no definite D call. Per germline, CDR1 LGHDT and CDR2 YNNKEL (reference sequence). Trimming took off 2 bases at V and 7 bases at J, with 9 bases between the two ends. The CDR3 length is 14 residues.

The table lists this clonotype with many counts. This sequence joins TRBV3-1 and TRBJ1-6; D gene unclear. CDR3 length: 13 amino acids. Germline CDR1 is LGHDT and CDR2 is YNNKEL (reference sequence). V lost 4 bases and J lost 6, with 7 bases in between. The CDR3 sequence is CASSPRGNSPLHF. CDR3 coding DNA: TGTGCCAGCAGCCCCCGGGGTAATTCACCCCTCCACTTT.

The sample holds many counts of this clonotype. The rearrangement links TRBV30 to TRBJ2-1, with 7 bases identical to TRBD1. The CDR3 spans 15 residues. With 4 bases clipped from V and 0 bases from J, the junction kept 6 bases outside the gene matches. Germline V gives CDR1 GTSNPN, CDR2 SVGIG (reference sequence). This CDR3 is CAWTLPGGSYNEQFF. CDR3 sequence (DNA): TGTGCCTGGACCCTCCCAGGGGGCTCCTACAATGAGCAGTTCTTC.

A note on this clonotype: This likely traces to a read error, being one base from a far larger clone. This sequence joins TRBV12-3 or TRBV12-4 and TRBJ2-5, with a weak D call TRBD2 (6 bases). V lost 4 bases and J lost 11, with 23 bases in between. The CDR3 totals 15 residues. The CDR3 coding sequence is TGTGCCAGCAGTTCTCTAGCGACACCCTACAATGAGCAGTACTTC. Translated: CASSSLATPYNEQYF.

This clonotype was seen at least ten times. This chain joins TRBV7-9 and TRBJ2-1, with 14 nucleotides matching TRBD2. This CDR3 region has 17 residues. The junction had 10 bases not matched to a gene; V was cut back by 4 bases and J by 8 bases. Looked up from germline, CDR1 is SEHNR and CDR2 is FQNEAQ (reference sequence). The CDR3 DNA follows: TGTGCCAGCAGCTCGGGACTAGCGGGAGTTACTTCGTATGAGCAGTTCTTC. It specifies CASSSGLAGVTSYEQFF.